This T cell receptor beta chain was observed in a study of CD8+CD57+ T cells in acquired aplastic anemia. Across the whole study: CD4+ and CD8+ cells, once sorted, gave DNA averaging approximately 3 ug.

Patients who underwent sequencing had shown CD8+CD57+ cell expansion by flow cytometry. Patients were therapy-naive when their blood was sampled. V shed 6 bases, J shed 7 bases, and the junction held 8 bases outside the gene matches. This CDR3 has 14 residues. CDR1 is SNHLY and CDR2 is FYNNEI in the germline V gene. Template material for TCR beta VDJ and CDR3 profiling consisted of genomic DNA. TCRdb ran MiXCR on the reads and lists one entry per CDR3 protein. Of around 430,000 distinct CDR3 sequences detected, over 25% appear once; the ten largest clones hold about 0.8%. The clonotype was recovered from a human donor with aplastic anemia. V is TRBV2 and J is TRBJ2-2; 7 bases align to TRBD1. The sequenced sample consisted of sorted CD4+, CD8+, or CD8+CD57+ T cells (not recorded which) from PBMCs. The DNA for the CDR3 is TGTGCCAGCAGCTTGGCTCCAGGGGGCGGGGAGCTGTTTTTT. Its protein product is CASSLAPGGGELFF.